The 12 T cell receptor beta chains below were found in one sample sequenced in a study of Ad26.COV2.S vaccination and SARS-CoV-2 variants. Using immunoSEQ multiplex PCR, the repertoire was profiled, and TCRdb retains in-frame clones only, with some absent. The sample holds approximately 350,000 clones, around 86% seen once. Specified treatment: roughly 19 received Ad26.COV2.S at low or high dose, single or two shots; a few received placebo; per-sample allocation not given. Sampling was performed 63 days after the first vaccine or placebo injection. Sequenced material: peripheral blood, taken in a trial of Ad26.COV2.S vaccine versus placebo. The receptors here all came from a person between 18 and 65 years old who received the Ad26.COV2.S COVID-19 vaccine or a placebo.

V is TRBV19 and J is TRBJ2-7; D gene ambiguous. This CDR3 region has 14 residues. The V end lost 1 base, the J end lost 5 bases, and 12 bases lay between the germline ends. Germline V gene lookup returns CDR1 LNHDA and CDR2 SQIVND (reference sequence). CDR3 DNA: TGTGCCAGTAGTATAGGCCCCTCAGGCAACGAGCAGTACTTC. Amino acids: CASSIGPSGNEQYF.

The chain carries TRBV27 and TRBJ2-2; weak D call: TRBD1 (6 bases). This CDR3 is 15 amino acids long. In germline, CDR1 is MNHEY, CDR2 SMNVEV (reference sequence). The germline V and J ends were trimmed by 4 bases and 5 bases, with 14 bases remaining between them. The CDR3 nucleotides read TGTGCCAGCAGTTCGGCAGGGGTTAGAACCGGGGAGCTGTTTTTT. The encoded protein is CASSSAGVRTGELFF.

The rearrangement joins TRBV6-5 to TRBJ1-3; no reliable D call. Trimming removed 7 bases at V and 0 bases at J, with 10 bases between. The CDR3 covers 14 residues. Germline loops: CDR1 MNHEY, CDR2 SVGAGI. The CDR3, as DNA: TGTGCCAGCAAAACAGACCACTCTGGAAACACCATATATTTT. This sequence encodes CASKTDHSGNTIYF.

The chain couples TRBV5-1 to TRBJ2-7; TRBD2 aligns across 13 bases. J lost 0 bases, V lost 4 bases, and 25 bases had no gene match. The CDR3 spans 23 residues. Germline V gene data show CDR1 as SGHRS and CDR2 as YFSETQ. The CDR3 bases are TGCGCCAGCAGCCGGGTTTTGTCAGGTGGAAGGACTAGCGGGGGAGCCTCCTCCTACGAGCAGTACTTC. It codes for CASSRVLSGGRTSGGASSYEQYF.

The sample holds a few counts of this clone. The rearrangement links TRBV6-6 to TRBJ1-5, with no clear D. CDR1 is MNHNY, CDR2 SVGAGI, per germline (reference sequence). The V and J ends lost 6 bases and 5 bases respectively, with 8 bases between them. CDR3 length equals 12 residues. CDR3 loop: CASRAGDQPQHF. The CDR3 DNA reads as TGTGCCAGCAGGGCCGGGGATCAGCCCCAGCATTTT.

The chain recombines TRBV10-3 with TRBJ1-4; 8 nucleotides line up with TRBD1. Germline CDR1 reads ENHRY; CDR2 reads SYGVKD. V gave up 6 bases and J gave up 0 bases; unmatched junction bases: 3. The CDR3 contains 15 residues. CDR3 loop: CAISPGQATNEKLFF. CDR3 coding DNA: TGTGCCATCAGCCCGGGACAGGCAACTAATGAAAAACTGTTTTTT.

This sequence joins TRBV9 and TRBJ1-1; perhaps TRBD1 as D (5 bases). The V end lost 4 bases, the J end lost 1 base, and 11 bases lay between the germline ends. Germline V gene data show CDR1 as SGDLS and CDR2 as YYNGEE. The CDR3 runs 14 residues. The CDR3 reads CASSSSTGNTEAFF. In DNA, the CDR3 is TGTGCCAGCAGCTCCAGTACAGGGAACACTGAAGCTTTCTTT.

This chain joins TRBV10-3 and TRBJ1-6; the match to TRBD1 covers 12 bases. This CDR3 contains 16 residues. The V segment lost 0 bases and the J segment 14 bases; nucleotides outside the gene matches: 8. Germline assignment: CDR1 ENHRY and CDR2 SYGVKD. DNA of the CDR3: TGTGCCATCAGTGAGTCGACGGGACAGGGGGCAGGGTCCCTCCACTTT. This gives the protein CAISESTGQGAGSLHF.

CDR3 loop: CASSLAFDRGSYNEQFF. CDR3 sequence (DNA): TGCGCCAGCAGCTTGGCCTTCGACAGGGGATCCTACAATGAGCAGTTCTTC. V usage is TRBV5-1 and J usage is TRBJ2-1; 8 nucleotides align to TRBD1. The CDR3 consists of 17 residues. Trimming cost V 0 bases and J 1 base; bases outside gene matches: 6. Per the germline V gene, CDR1 is SGHRS and CDR2 is YFSETQ.

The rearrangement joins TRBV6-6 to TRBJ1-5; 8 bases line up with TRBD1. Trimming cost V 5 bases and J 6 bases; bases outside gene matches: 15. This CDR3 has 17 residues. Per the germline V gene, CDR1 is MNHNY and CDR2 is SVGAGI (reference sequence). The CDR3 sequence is CASSPLPATGAGQPQHF. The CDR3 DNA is TGTGCCAGCAGTCCTTTACCTGCGACAGGGGCGGGTCAGCCCCAGCATTTT.

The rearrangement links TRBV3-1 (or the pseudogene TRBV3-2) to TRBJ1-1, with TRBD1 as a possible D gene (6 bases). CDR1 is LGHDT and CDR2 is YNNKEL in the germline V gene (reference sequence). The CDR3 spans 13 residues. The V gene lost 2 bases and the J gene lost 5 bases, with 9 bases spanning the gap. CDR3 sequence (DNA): TGTGCCAGCAGCCAACGGGGGCGGACTGAAGCTTTCTTT. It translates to CASSQRGRTEAFF.

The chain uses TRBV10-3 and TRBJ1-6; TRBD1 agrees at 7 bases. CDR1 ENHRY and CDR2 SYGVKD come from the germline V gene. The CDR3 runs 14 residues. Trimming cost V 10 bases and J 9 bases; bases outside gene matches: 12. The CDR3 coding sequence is TGTGCCACCCGTGGGGACAGCGTTGGTTCACCCCTCCACTTT. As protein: CATRGDSVGSPLHF.